Listed below are T cell receptor beta chains from one sample, sequenced in a study of CD8 T cells in Susac syndrome. TCRdb re-derived calls from the immunoSEQ multiplex PCR reads in MiXCR, one entry per CDR3 protein. The table has hundreds of thousands of distinct CDR3 sequences, about 88% seen once; the top ten hold over 0.09%. The specimen was CD8+ T cells from PBMCs. The receptor source for this set is a human donor with multiple sclerosis. Both conserved end residues are part of each CDR3.

J: TRBJ1-2
V: TRBV7-9
CDR3: CASIDPTSGQGGYTF

J: TRBJ2-7
V: TRBV7-6
CDR3: CASSSGIGTPYEQYF

J: TRBJ2-7
V: TRBV2
CDR3: CASTGTSGRPYEQYF

J: TRBJ2-2
V: TRBV3-1
CDR3: CASSQSVISGGELFF

J: TRBJ2-3
V: TRBV9
CDR3: CASSEMDNTDTQYF

J: TRBJ1-2
V: TRBV29-1
CDR3: CSVEDLESLGYTF

J: TRBJ2-7
V: TRBV4-1
CDR3: CASSRAGALGHEQYF

J: TRBJ1-5
V: TRBV19
CDR3: CASSMRDWNQPQHF

J: TRBJ2-1
V: TRBV29-1
CDR3: CSVAVFPQASYNEQFF

J: TRBJ2-3
V: TRBV10-3
CDR3: CATDGREGLTDTQYF

J: TRBJ2-7
V: TRBV5-4
CDR3: CASSGGTGRYEQYF

J: TRBJ2-1
V: TRBV27
CDR3: CASSSDRSYNEQFF

J: TRBJ1-5
V: TRBV4-1
CDR3: CASSSKDGNNQPQHF

J: TRBJ2-1
V: TRBV7-9
CDR3: CACKYSGREQFF

J: TRBJ2-1
V: TRBV20-1
CDR3: CSAPGLAGEVEQFF

J: TRBJ2-7
V: TRBV20-1
CDR3: CSANPSMGSYEQYF

J: TRBJ2-7
V: TRBV3-1
CDR3: CASSPARGERLSYEQYF

J: TRBJ1-6
V: TRBV6-5
CDR3: CASSFDSPLHF

J: TRBJ1-4
V: TRBV27
CDR3: CASTPQGAGEKLFF

J: TRBJ1-5
V: TRBV5-1
CDR3: CASSPGGQSRNQPQHF

J: TRBJ2-5
V: TRBV20-1
CDR3: CSARWDSSEETQYF

J: TRBJ2-5
V: TRBV30
CDR3: CAWGDGIQETQYF